The 26 T cell receptor beta chains listed next were all sequenced from one sample in a study of early T cells in non-severe SARS-CoV-2 infection. MiXCR, applied by TCRdb to the 5' RACE reads, yields one record per CDR3 protein. The sample carries 40,000 to 55,000 distinct CDR3 sequences, 13% recorded once. Sequencing was carried out using whole blood. The receptors were sampled from an adult who was a healthcare worker with PCR-confirmed SARS-CoV-2 infection or an uninfected control (not recorded which).

This clonotype was observed at least ten times. For the CDR3, the DNA is TGTGCCAGCTCACCACAGTTACAGGGAGATGGCTACACCTTC. Protein: CASSPQLQGDGYTF. The chain is built from TRBV18 and TRBJ1-2, with D possibly TRBD1 on 6 matching bases. Trimming pared 1 base from V and 6 bases from J, leaving 12 bases between. The CDR3 is 14 amino acids. CDR1 and CDR2 (germline): KGHSH, LQKENI.

This clonotype was observed at least ten times. The gene calls are TRBV20-1 and TRBJ2-1; 7 nucleotides align to TRBD1. The V and J ends lost 6 bases and 5 bases, in that order; junction bases with no gene match: 7. The CDR3 consists of 13 residues. Germline V gene lookup returns CDR1 DFQATT and CDR2 SNEGSKA (reference sequence). The DNA for the CDR3 is TGCAGTGCCAAAGACAGGGCTGACAATGAGCAGTTCTTC. Its protein product is CSAKDRADNEQFF.

Regarding this clonotype: Just one base apart from a much larger clone, this may be a read error. The genes are TRBV12-3 or TRBV12-4 and TRBJ2-3, with 10 bases identical to TRBD1. With V trimmed by 10 bases and J by 2 bases, 9 bases remained unmatched. The CDR3 has 15 amino acids. CDR3 in amino acids: CANSRDRGPTDTQYF. CDR3 bases: TGTGCCAACAGCCGTGACAGGGGGCCCACAGATACGCAGTATTTT.

This clonotype was picked up many times. The rearrangement uses TRBV6-6 and TRBJ2-1; tentative D call: TRBD2 (5 bases). The CDR3 is 13 residues long. CDR1 and CDR2 from the germline V gene are MNHNY and SVGAGI (reference sequence). V lost 5 bases and J 6 bases, leaving 11 bases between the germline ends. The CDR3 DNA reads TGTGCCAGCAGTGGGAGAGGAACCAATGAGCAGTTCTTC. This sequence encodes CASSGRGTNEQFF.

There are a few counts of this clonotype. J is TRBJ2-7 and V is TRBV28, with D tentatively TRBD2 (5 bases). Germline V gene lookup returns CDR1 MDHEN and CDR2 SYDVKM. This CDR3 contains 16 residues. V lost 4 bases, J lost 4 bases, and 20 bases lay in between. CDR3 sequence reads: CASSSPVREIRYEQYF. The CDR3 nucleotides read TGTGCCAGCAGTTCCCCCGTTCGGGAAATTAGATACGAGCAGTACTTC.

This clonotype was recorded at least ten times. CDR3 sequence: CASSQGGTRRNEQFF. The CDR3 DNA is TGTGCCAGCAGCCAAGGGGGGACTAGGAGGAATGAGCAGTTCTTC. The J gene is TRBJ2-1, the V gene TRBV3-1; 8 bases align to TRBD2. The CDR3 runs 15 residues. CDR1 is LGHDT, CDR2 YNNKEL, per germline (reference sequence). With 1 base clipped from V and 7 bases from J, the junction kept 6 bases outside the gene matches.

Concerning this clonotype: One junction end does not reproduce the germline sequence, and a read error may be involved. V and J are TRBV20-1 and TRBJ1-1; D is unclear. Germline CDR1 DFQATT, CDR2 SNEGSKA (reference sequence). The CDR3 loop spans 13 amino acids. As DNA, the CDR3 is TGCAGTGCCAGAGCGTCAACCAACACTGAAGCTTTCTTT. This translates into CSARASTNTEAFF.

The V gene is TRBV18, the J gene TRBJ1-1; TRBD1 agrees at 10 bases. Trimming cost V 3 bases and J 4 bases; bases outside gene matches: 2. This CDR3 spans 14 amino acids. Per the germline V gene, CDR1 is KGHSH and CDR2 is LQKENI. The CDR3 DNA reads TGTGCCAGCTCACCCCGGACAGGGGGCACTGAAGCTTTCTTT. Encoded protein: CASSPRTGGTEAFF.

Ten or more counts support this clonotype. The J gene is TRBJ1-2, the V gene TRBV12-3 or TRBV12-4; no definite D call. V lost 0 bases, J lost 1 base, and 0 bases lay in between. This CDR3 contains 12 residues. This chain's CDR3 is CASSLANYGYTF. DNA for the CDR3: TGTGCCAGCAGTTTAGCTAACTATGGCTACACCTTC.

The chain is built from TRBV20-1 and TRBJ1-6; D is unresolved. CDR3 length: 16 amino acids. Trimming shortened V by 3 bases and J by 5 bases, and 17 bases separated the two germline ends. Germline V gives CDR1 DFQATT, CDR2 SNEGSKA (reference sequence). The CDR3: CSARVTRAVDNSPLHF. The CDR3 nucleotides are TGCAGTGCTAGGGTGACTAGGGCGGTCGATAATTCACCCCTCCACTTT.

J is TRBJ1-5 and V is TRBV6-2 or TRBV6-3; no reliable D call. The V end lost 2 bases, the J end lost 4 bases, and 12 bases lay between the germline ends. The V gene's germline CDR1 is MNHEY and CDR2 SVGEGT. CDR3 length: 15 amino acids. This chain's CDR3 is CASSYAPIRNQPQHF. Written as DNA, the CDR3 is TGTGCCAGCAGTTACGCCCCTATTCGGAATCAGCCCCAGCATTTT.

This clonotype was seen at least ten times. The J gene is TRBJ2-7, the V gene TRBV28; 10 bases are shared with TRBD1. The CDR3 runs 17 residues. The germline V gene has CDR1 MDHEN and CDR2 SYDVKM. Unmatched junction bases numbered 11, after V lost 6 bases and J lost 0 bases. The CDR3 reads CASSLTLGTGASYEQYF. In nucleotides, the CDR3 is TGTGCCAGCAGCCTAACACTCGGGACAGGGGCCTCCTACGAGCAGTACTTC.

This clonotype turned up a few times. The rearrangement links TRBV20-1 to TRBJ2-7, with D possibly matching TRBD1 (5 bases). The CDR3 extends over 16 amino acids. Trimming cost V 0 bases and J 5 bases, with 20 bases left between them. Germline V gives CDR1 DFQATT, CDR2 SNEGSKA (reference sequence). In DNA, the CDR3 is TGCAGTGCTAGAGATTATCGGTCTCAGGGAATACACGAGCAGTACTTC. Amino acid sequence: CSARDYRSQGIHEQYF.

This clonotype was seen repeatedly, ten times or more. The chain combines TRBV20-1 with TRBJ2-4; 8 bases match TRBD1. V shed 0 bases, J shed 0 bases, and the junction held 13 bases outside the gene matches. The CDR3 runs to 19 residues. In germline, CDR1 is DFQATT, CDR2 SNEGSKA (reference sequence). CDR3: CSARDWSGSRGLAKNIQYF. CDR3 DNA: TGCAGTGCTAGAGATTGGTCCGGTAGCAGGGGGCTAGCCAAAAACATTCAGTACTTC.

This clonotype was detected a few times. This chain links TRBV6-1 with TRBJ1-1; 11 bases are shared with TRBD1. Germline values: CDR1 MNHNS, CDR2 SASEGT. The trim removed 6 bases at V and 6 bases at J, leaving 12 bases unmatched. The CDR3 consists of 16 residues. CDR3 sequence (DNA): TGTGCCAGCAGCCCGGACAGGGGGCGCATAGGCGCTGAAGCTTTCTTT. Encoded protein: CASSPDRGRIGAEAFF.

This clonotype was observed many times. The J gene is TRBJ2-1, the V gene TRBV5-1, with 9 bases lining up with TRBD2. The ends lost 4 bases at V and 7 bases at J; junction bases unmatched: 9. Germline CDR1 reads SGHRS; CDR2 reads YFSETQ. This CDR3 spans 15 amino acids. This CDR3 is CASSILAGTGNEQFF. As DNA, the CDR3 is TGCGCCAGCAGCATTCTAGCGGGGACCGGTAATGAGCAGTTCTTC.

The chain has TRBV7-2 and TRBJ2-7; D might be TRBD1 or TRBD2, each matching 5 bases. The CDR3 totals 15 residues. CDR1 is SGHTA and CDR2 is FQGNSA in the germline V gene. The V gene lost 1 base and the J gene lost 4 bases, with 14 bases spanning the gap. In nucleotides, the CDR3 is TGTGCCAGCAGCTTAGGACAGTCGGGAAAGTACGAGCAGTACTTC. Translation: CASSLGQSGKYEQYF.

This clonotype has a count of ten or more. V usage is TRBV20-1 and J usage is TRBJ2-1, with 13 bases aligning to TRBD2. Germline CDR1 DFQATT, CDR2 SNEGSKA (reference sequence). The junction had 11 bases not matched to a gene; V was cut back by 1 base and J by 2 bases. The CDR3 has 19 amino acids. The CDR3 DNA sequence: TGCAGTGCTAGAGTACTAGCGGGGGGGCAAGGGGTCCCCTACAATGAGCAGTTCTTC. It translates to CSARVLAGGQGVPYNEQFF.

The table lists this clonotype with a few counts. The rearrangement uses TRBV3-1 and TRBJ2-1; 13 nucleotides match TRBD2. V was clipped by 4 bases and J by 7 bases; unmatched bases: 7. Germline V gene sequence: CDR1 LGHDT, CDR2 YNNKEL (reference sequence). This CDR3 spans 16 amino acids. DNA for the CDR3: TGTGCCAGCAGCCGGACTAGCGGGGGCGAAAGGAATGAGCAGTTCTTC. It encodes CASSRTSGGERNEQFF.

The table lists this clonotype with many counts. This rearrangement joins TRBV4-1 to TRBJ2-1; 12 nucleotides align to TRBD2. In germline, CDR1 is MGHRA, CDR2 YSYEKL. J gave up 7 bases and V 3 bases, and 7 bases lay outside the gene matches. This CDR3 spans 16 amino acids. The CDR3 sequence: CASSHQLAGGYNEQFF. For the CDR3, the DNA is TGCGCCAGCAGCCACCAACTAGCGGGGGGCTATAATGAGCAGTTCTTC.

The sample holds many counts of this clonotype. J is TRBJ1-2 and V is TRBV20-1; D is ambiguous. The CDR3 consists of 13 residues. Germline V gene data show CDR1 as DFQATT and CDR2 as SNEGSKA (reference sequence). Trimming took 1 base from V and 2 from J, leaving 8 bases between them. The CDR3, as DNA: TGCAGTGCTAGAGTTCCAAGGAACTATGGCTACACCTTC. This translates into CSARVPRNYGYTF.

This clonotype was counted many times. The J gene is TRBJ2-1, the V gene TRBV6-5, with a tentative D call TRBD1 (5 bases). The CDR3 totals 14 residues. The V gene's germline CDR1 is MNHEY and CDR2 SVGAGI. V shed 0 bases and J shed 3 bases, with 6 bases lying between them. CDR3 amino acids: CASSYSDSYNEQFF. The CDR3 region has the DNA TGTGCCAGCAGTTACTCCGACAGCTACAATGAGCAGTTCTTC.

The CDR3 is CASSFQGQSPLHF. CDR3 sequence (DNA): TGTGCCAGCAGTTTTCAGGGGCAATCACCCCTCCACTTT. This chain joins TRBV12-3 or TRBV12-4 and TRBJ1-6; possibly TRBD1 for D (6 bases). The length of the CDR3 is 13 residues. V was trimmed by 3 bases and J by 10 bases, leaving 10 bases between them.

The CDR3 DNA is TGTGCCAGCAGCTTAGTTCCTAGCGCGTACGGAGATACGCAGTATTTT. This gives the protein CASSLVPSAYGDTQYF. The J gene is TRBJ2-3, the V gene TRBV11-2; TRBD2 is a possible D gene (6 bases). This CDR3 is 16 amino acids long. CDR1 and CDR2 (germline): SGHAT, FQNNGV. V lost 1 base, J lost 5 bases, and 16 bases lay in between.

This clonotype has at least ten counts. The CDR3 nucleotides are TGCAGTGCCCACACTCAGGGGGCAGGATATGGCTACACCTTC. Translating gives CSAHTQGAGYGYTF. This sequence joins TRBV20-1 and TRBJ1-2, with 8 bases aligning to TRBD1. V lost 6 bases and J lost 5; bases outside the gene matches: 11. This CDR3 is built from 14 residues. The germline CDR1 and CDR2 sequences are DFQATT and SNEGSKA (reference sequence).

This clonotype was detected ten times or more. The CDR3 DNA is TGTGCCAGCAGCCAAGAGGGACCCCTTGCCGGCACCGGGGAGCTGTTTTTT. As protein: CASSQEGPLAGTGELFF. The V gene is TRBV3-1, the J gene TRBJ2-2; D may match TRBD1 or TRBD2 (5 bases each). There are 17 residues in the CDR3. The V and J ends lost 0 bases and 4 bases respectively, with 15 bases between them. Germline CDR1 and CDR2: LGHDT and YNNKEL (reference sequence). Drawing the rest from reference TRBV3-1 and TRBJ2-2, the complete variable domain is DTAVSQTPKYLVTQMGNDKSIKCEQNLGHDTMYWYKQDSKKFLKIMFSYNNKELIINETVPNRFSPKSPDKAHLNLHINSLELGDSAVYFCASSQEGPLAGTGELFFGEGSRLTVL.